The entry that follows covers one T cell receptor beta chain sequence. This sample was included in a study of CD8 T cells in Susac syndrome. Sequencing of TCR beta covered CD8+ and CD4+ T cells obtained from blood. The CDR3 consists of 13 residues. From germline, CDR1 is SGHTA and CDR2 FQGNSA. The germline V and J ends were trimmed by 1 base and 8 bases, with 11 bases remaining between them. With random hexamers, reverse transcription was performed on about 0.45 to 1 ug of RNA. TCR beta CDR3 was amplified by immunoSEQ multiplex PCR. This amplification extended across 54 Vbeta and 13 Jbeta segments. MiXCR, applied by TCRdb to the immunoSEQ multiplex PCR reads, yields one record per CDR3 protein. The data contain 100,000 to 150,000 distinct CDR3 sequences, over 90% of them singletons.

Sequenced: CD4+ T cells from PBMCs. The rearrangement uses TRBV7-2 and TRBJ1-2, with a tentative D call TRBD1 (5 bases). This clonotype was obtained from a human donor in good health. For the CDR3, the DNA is TGTGCCAGCAGCTTAGAGATGGGGCTCGGCTACACCTTC. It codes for CASSLEMGLGYTF.